This TCR beta chain derives from a study of blood T cell repertoires in COVID-19. Overall study: There were acute and convalescent COVID-19 samples, and they came from the United States, Italy and Spain. Nucleic acid was either cDNA or gDNA, and it came from T cells, B-cell-depleted T cells, or PBMCs.

Seattle cases were enrolled at active infection and followed longitudinally. Germline V gene data show CDR1 as LGHDT and CDR2 as YNNKEL (reference sequence). Trimming at V came to 6 bases and at J to 4 bases, leaving 4 bases not matched to a gene. This CDR3 has 13 residues. Produced via immunoSEQ multiplex PCR; TCRdb's table is partial and in-frame only. The table has some 150,000 clones, around 80% seen once. There are a few counts of this clone. Sequences were obtained from peripheral blood. This chain joins TRBV3-1 (or the pseudogene TRBV3-2) and TRBJ1-2; TRBD1 agrees at 8 bases. The origin of this receptor is a woman between 65 and 79 years old with COVID-19, enrolled during active disease. Here the CDR3 reads CASSTGGAYGYTF. As DNA, the CDR3 is TGTGCCAGCAGTACAGGGGGTGCCTATGGCTACACCTTC.